This record looks at one T cell receptor beta chain sequence and its context. Sequenced by immunoSEQ multiplex PCR; TCRdb stores in-frame clones only, minus some. This table has about 140,000 clones, about 84% appearing once. These data come from a study of blood T cell repertoires in COVID-19. The CDR3 extends over 15 amino acids. CDR1 is MGHRA, CDR2 YSYEKL, per germline. V was cut by 6 bases and J by 0 bases, with 11 bases left in between. V is TRBV4-1 and J is TRBJ1-4; tentative D call: TRBD1 (5 bases). The specimen was peripheral blood. This TCR was recovered from a human donor in a cohort sampled during active COVID-19. The chain's CDR3 is CASRVGHSTNEKLFF. Written as DNA, the CDR3 is TGCGCCAGCAGGGTCGGACATTCAACTAATGAAAAACTGTTTTTT.